This TCR beta chain was documented in a study of CD8 T cells in cerebrospinal fluid in Alzheimer's disease. Study as a whole: CSF T cell clonal expansion was assessed by plate-based nested PCR and droplet-based sequencing. Broader study findings: Patients with mild cognitive impairment or Alzheimer's disease had a larger top CSF clone percentage than controls.

The germline V gene encodes CDR1 DFQATT and CDR2 SNEGSKA (reference sequence). There are 16 residues in the CDR3. This clonotype is labeled large (0.1 to 1%) based on frequency. Its cognate antigen is unknown. Reprocessing the 10x single-cell sequencing reads, TCRdb reports a single entry for every CDR3 protein and omits DNA. The sample totals roughly 1,700 distinct CDR3 sequences; its top ten clones hold about 10%. The receptor comes from a human donor with mild cognitive impairment. The sample comprised cerebrospinal fluid. V usage is TRBV20-1 and J usage is TRBJ2-6; TCRdb indicates TRBD1, and absent DNA this call remains unverified. The CDR3: CSARDDRDAGANVLTF.